This T cell receptor (beta chain) originates from a study of blood T cells in healthy people across ages. General study points: Changes seen in expanded clonotypes were possibly confounded by donor CMV status left unknown. Per million T cells, the diversity of TCR beta decreased roughly linearly as age advanced.

This clonotype was seen only a few times. Its antigen is unidentified. The donors, all healthy, were Caucasians living in Russia, aged about 6 to 100. The V gene lost 5 bases and the J gene lost 4 bases, with 11 bases spanning the gap. The CDR3 consists of 13 residues. Germline CDR1 reads MNHEY; CDR2 reads SVGAGI. Then a second PCR, running about 6 to 11 cycles, was carried out with a sample-barcoded 5' primer and a J-beta primer mix. TCRdb analysed the 5' RACE reads with MiXCR anew, one entry per CDR3 protein. The data contain some 800,000 distinct CDR3 sequences, around two fifths of them singletons.

The rearrangement joins TRBV6-5 to TRBJ1-1; D remains unclear. The TCR comes from a man in his 60s in good health. Sequenced: blood. The DNA for the CDR3 is TGTGCCAGCAGTAGTCCGTGGAGCACTGAAGCTTTCTTT. The encoded protein is CASSSPWSTEAFF.